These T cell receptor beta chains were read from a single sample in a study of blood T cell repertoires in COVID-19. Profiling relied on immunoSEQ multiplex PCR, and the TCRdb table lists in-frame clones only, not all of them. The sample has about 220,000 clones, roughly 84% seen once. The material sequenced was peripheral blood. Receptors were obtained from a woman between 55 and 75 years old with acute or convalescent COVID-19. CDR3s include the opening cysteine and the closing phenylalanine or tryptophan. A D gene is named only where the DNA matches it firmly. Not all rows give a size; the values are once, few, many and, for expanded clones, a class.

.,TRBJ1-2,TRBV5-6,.,TGTGCCAGCAGCTTGGGCCACAGGATGAGTTTTAACTATGGCTACACCTTC,CASSLGHRMSFNYGYTF
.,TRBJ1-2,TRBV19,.,TGTGCCAGTAAGACCCTGGAGGATCACTATGGCTACACCTTC,CASKTLEDHYGYTF
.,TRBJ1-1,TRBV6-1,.,TGTGCCAGCAGTGATTGGGGGGACGCTTTCTTT,CASSDWGDAFF
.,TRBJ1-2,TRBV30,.,TGTGCCTCACTTGAGGGCTACACCTTC,CASLEGYTF
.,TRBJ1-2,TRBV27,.,TGTGCCAGCAGTTCACCAGGGGAGAGATATGGCTACACCTTC,CASSSPGERYGYTF
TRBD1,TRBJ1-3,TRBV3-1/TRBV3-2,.,TGTGCCAGCAGCCAAGACCAGGGGGCTGCGGCTGGAAACACCATATATTTT,CASSQDQGAAAGNTIYF
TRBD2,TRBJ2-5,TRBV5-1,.,TGCGCCAGCAGCGTGGGACTAGCGGGACAGTACCAAGAGACCCAGTACTTC,CASSVGLAGQYQETQYF
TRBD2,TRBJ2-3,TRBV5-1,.,TGCGCCAGCAGCTTGGGCCCGGAAAGCGGGGGCACAGATACGCAGTATTTT,CASSLGPESGGTDTQYF
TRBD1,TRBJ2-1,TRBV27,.,TGTGCCAGTCTCCCGGGACAGGGGGCCAATGAGCAGTTCTTC,CASLPGQGANEQFF
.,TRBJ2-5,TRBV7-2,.,TGTGCCAGCAGCTTGATTCAGTACCAAGAGACCCAGTACTTC,CASSLIQYQETQYF
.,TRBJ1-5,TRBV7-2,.,TGTGCCAGCAGCTTAACCAGGGCGAGCAATCAGCCCCAGCATTTT,CASSLTRASNQPQHF
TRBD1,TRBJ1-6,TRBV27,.,TGTGCCAGCAGTCCCAGGACAGGGGGTAATTCACCCCTCCACTTT,CASSPRTGGNSPLHF
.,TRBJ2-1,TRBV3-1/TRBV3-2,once,TGTGCCAGCAGCCAAGATTTGGCGGGCAATGAGCAGTTCTTC,CASSQDLAGNEQFF
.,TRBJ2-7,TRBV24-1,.,TGTGCCACCAGTGATGGACAGACCGAGCAGTACTTC,CATSDGQTEQYF
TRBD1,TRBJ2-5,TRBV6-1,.,TGTGCCAGCAGTGAAGCTTGGGGACAGGGTAAAGAGACCCAGTACTTC,CASSEAWGQGKETQYF
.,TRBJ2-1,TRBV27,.,TGTGCCAGCAGTTGGGGGGCCTACAATGAGCAGTTCTTC,CASSWGAYNEQFF
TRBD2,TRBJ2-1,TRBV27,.,TGTGCCAGCAGTTTAGGGCGGGGGGGTTACAATGAGCAGTTCTTC,CASSLGRGGYNEQFF
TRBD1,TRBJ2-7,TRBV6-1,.,TGTGCCAGCAGTGAAACCCCTCGAGGGGGCCCAACCGAGCAGTACTTC,CASSETPRGGPTEQYF
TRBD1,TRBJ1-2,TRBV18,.,TGTGCCAGCTCACCGAGGGACAGCTATGGCTACACCTTC,CASSPRDSYGYTF
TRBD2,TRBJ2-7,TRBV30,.,TGTGCCTGGAGAAAACTAGCGGGGGCTTCATACGAGCAGTACTTC,CAWRKLAGASYEQYF